This TCR beta chain was sequenced in a study of chemoradiotherapy in HPV16-positive cancers. In the study overall: Functional T-cell assays on a couple of HPV16-positive patients' cells defined candidate HPV-specific clones and common TCR motifs.

TCRdb's copy holds only in-frame clones and misses some; the assay was immunoSEQ multiplex PCR. The sample records tens of thousands of clones, roughly 87% being singletons. Samples were taken several times over chemoradiotherapy. Sequenced here: blood, sampled from a patient who underwent chemoradiotherapy. The source is a human donor with HPV-associated anogenital cancer.

CDR3 coding DNA: TGTGCCAGTCGCGATACTCAGGGAAGCAATCAGCCCCAGCATTTT. It is translated as CASRDTQGSNQPQHF. The genes are TRBV19 and TRBJ1-5; tentatively, D is TRBD1 (5 bases). The CDR3 runs 15 residues. CDR1 and CDR2 (germline): LNHDA, SQIVND (reference sequence). V lost 8 bases and J 1 base, leaving 15 bases between the germline ends.